The T cell receptor (beta chain) under discussion was sequenced for a study of T cell responses to AZD1222 COVID-19 vaccine. Study-wide context: Some second doses came at about 4 weeks and others at about 12 weeks; these were pooled.

Profiling relied on immunoSEQ multiplex PCR, and the TCRdb table lists in-frame clones only, not all of them. In the table there are tens of thousands of clones, roughly 84% of which are singletons. Findings of the study overall: The sample set comprised mostly white British donors with more females, and clonal diversity was possibly underestimated.

To note about this clone: What it binds is unknown.

Specimen: peripheral blood, collected on day 0 of AZD1222 vaccination. The TCR comes from an adult in good health.

CDR3 in amino acids: CASSYGTGISSGANVLTF. The CDR3 DNA reads as TGTGCCAGCAGCTACGGGACAGGGATAAGCTCTGGGGCCAACGTCCTGACTTTC. The gene calls are TRBV5-8 and TRBJ2-6, with 9 bases identical to TRBD1. V lost 3 bases and J lost 0; bases outside the gene matches: 7. The CDR3 loop spans 18 amino acids. Germline V CDR1 and CDR2: SGHTS, YDEGEE.